Given below is one T cell receptor beta chain in context. The sample comes from a study of blood T cell repertoires in COVID-19. This CDR3 has 16 amino acids. The ends were cut back, 1 base at V and 1 base at J, with 13 bases in the middle. CDR1 is SGHAT, CDR2 FQNNGV, per germline. Sequencing used immunoSEQ multiplex PCR; TCRdb keeps in-frame clones, though not all of them. The sample carries approximately 220,000 clones, roughly 88% recorded once. V is TRBV11-2 and J is TRBJ2-5; D is unresolved. The source material was PBMCs or T cells enriched from blood (not recorded which). The sequence was collected from a woman in her 40s with acute COVID-19. This CDR3 is CASSLAPLGRQETQYF. CDR3 sequence (DNA): TGTGCCAGCAGCTTAGCCCCTCTAGGCCGCCAAGAGACCCAGTACTTC. Together with reference TRBV11-2 and TRBJ2-5, the CDR3 gives the full variable domain: EAGVAQSPRYKIIEKRQSVAFWCNPISGHATLYWYQQILGQGPKLLIQFQNNGVVDDSQLPKDRFSAERLKGVDSTLKIQPAKLEDSAVYLCASSLAPLGRQETQYFGPGTRLLVL.